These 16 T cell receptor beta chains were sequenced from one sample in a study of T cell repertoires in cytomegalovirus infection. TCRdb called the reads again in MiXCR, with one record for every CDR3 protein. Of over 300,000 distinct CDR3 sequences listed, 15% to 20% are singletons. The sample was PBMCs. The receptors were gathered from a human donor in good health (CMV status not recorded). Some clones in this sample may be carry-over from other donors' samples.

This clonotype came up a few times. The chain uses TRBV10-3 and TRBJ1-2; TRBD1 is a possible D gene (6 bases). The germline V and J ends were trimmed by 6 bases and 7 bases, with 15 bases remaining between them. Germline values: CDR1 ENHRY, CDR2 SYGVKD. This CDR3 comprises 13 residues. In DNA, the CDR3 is TGTGCCATCAGCGGCACGGGGGGCAGTGGCTACACCTTC. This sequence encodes CAISGTGGSGYTF.

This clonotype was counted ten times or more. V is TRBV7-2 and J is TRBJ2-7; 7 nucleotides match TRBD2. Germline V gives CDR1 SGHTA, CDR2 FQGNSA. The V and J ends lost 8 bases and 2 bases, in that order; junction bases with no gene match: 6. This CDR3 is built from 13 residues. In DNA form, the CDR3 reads TGTGCCAGCGGGGGGGGGGGAACCTACGAGCAGTACTTC. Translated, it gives CASGGGGTYEQYF.

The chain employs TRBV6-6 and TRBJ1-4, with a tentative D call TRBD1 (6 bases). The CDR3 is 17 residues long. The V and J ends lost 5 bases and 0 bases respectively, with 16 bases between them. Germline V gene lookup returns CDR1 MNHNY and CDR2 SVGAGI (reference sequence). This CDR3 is CASSSGQGTATNEKLFF. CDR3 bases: TGTGCCAGCAGTAGTGGCCAGGGGACTGCAACTAATGAAAAACTGTTTTTT.

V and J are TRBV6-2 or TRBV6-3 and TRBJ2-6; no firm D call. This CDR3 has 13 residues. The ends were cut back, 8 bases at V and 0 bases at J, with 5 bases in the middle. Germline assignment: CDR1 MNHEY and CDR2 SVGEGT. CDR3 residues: CASRPSGANVLTF. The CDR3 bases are TGTGCCAGCCGCCCCTCTGGGGCCAACGTCCTGACTTTC.

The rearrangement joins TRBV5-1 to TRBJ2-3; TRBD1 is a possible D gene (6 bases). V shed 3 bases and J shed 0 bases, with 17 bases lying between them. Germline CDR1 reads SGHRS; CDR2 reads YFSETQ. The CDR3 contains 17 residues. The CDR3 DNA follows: TGCGCCAGCAGCTCTTCCGGGACACCGAAGAGCACAGATACGCAGTATTTT. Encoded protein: CASSSSGTPKSTDTQYF.

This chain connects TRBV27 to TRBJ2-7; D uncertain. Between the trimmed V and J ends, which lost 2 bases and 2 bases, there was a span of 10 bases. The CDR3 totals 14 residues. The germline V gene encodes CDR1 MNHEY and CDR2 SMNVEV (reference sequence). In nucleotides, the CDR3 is TGTGCCAGCAGTTTACGGGCAGTAACCTACGAGCAGTACTTC. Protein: CASSLRAVTYEQYF.

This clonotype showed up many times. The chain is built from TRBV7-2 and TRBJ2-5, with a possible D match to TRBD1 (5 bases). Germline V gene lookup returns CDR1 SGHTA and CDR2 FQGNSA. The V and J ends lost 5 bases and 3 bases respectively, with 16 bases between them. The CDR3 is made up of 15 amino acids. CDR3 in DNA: TGTGCCAGCAGCCCCAGGACACTCAGAGAAGAGACCCAGTACTTC. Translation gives CASSPRTLREETQYF.

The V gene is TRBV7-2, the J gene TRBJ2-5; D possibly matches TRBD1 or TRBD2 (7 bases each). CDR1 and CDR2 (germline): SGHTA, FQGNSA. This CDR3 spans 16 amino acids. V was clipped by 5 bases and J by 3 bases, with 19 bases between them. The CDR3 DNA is TGTGCCAGCAGCCTCCAGGGGGGGGCGATGGAAGAGACCCAGTACTTC. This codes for CASSLQGGAMEETQYF.

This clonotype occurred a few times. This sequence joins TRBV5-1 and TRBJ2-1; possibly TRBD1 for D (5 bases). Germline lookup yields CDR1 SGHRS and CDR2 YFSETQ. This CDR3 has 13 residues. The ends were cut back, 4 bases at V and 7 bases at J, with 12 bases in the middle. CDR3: CASSITGPNEQFF. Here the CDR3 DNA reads TGCGCCAGCAGCATAACAGGACCAAATGAGCAGTTCTTC.

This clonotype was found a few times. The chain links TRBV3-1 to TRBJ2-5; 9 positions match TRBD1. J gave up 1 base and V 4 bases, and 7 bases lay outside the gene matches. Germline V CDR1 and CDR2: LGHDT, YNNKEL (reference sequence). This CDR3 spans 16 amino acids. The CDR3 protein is CASSPTGTGSQETQYF. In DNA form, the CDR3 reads TGTGCCAGCAGCCCTACCGGGACAGGGAGCCAAGAGACCCAGTACTTC.

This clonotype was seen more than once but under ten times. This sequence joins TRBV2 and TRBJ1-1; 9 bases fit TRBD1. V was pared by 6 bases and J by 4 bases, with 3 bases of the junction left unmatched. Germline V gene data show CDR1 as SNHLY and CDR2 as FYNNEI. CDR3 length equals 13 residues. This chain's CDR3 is CASRGQGITEAFF. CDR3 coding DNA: TGTGCCAGCAGGGGACAGGGTATCACTGAAGCTTTCTTT.

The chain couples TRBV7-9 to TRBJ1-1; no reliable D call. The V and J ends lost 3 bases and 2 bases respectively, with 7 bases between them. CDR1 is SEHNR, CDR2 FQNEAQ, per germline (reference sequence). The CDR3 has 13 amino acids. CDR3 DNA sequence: TGTGCCAGCAGCTTTTTGTCCAACACTGAAGCTTTCTTT. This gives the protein CASSFLSNTEAFF.

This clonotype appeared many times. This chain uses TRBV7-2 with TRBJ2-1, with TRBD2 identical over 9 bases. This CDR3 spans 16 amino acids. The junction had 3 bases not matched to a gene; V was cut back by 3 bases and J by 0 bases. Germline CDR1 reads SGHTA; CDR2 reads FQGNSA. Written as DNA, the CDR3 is TGTGCCAGCAGCTTCATAGCGGGGGTCTCCTACAATGAGCAGTTCTTC. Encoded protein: CASSFIAGVSYNEQFF.

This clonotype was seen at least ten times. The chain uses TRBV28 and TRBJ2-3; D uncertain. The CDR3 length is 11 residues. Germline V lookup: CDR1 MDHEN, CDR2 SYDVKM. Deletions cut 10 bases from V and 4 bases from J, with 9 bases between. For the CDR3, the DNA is TGTGCCACCTCGCCCGCAGATACGCAGTATTTT. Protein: CATSPADTQYF.

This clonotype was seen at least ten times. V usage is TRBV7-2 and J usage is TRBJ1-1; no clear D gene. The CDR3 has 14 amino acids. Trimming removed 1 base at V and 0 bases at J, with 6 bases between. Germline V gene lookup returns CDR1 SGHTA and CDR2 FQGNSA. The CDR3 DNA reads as TGTGCCAGCAGCTTAGTTGCAGTGAACACTGAAGCTTTCTTT. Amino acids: CASSLVAVNTEAFF.

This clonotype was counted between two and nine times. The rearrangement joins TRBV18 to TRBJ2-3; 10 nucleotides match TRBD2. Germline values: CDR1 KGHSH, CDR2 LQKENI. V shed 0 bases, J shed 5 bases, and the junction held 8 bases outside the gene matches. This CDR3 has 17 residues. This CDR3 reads CASSPPGASGGRDTQYF. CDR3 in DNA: TGTGCCAGCTCACCACCAGGGGCTAGCGGGGGCAGAGATACGCAGTATTTT.